The 28 T cell receptor beta chains below all came from one sample that was sequenced in a study of blood T cell repertoires in COVID-19. The protocol was immunoSEQ multiplex PCR, while the TCRdb copy is restricted to in-frame clones and leaves out a portion. The sample has 250,000 to 300,000 clones, roughly 88% seen once. The source material was PBMCs or T cells enriched from blood (not recorded which). The receptors shown here come from a woman aged 45 to 65 who had recovered from COVID-19.

V is TRBV27 and J is TRBJ2-3; tentative D call: TRBD2 (6 bases). Trimming cost V 0 bases and J 5 bases, with 18 bases left between them. The CDR3 is 17 residues long. The germline V gene has CDR1 MNHEY and CDR2 SMNVEV (reference sequence). The chain's CDR3 is CASSLSVFGRDKDTQYF. The CDR3 DNA reads TGTGCCAGCAGTTTATCTGTATTTGGGCGGGATAAAGATACGCAGTATTTT.

The DNA for the CDR3 is TGTGCCAGCAAGAGGATCGGCGGGGGAGGTTCACCCCTCCACTTT. Translation: CASKRIGGGGSPLHF. This chain links TRBV27 with TRBJ1-6; possible D gene TRBD1, 5 bases. Germline V lookup: CDR1 MNHEY, CDR2 SMNVEV (reference sequence). Trimming removed 7 bases from V and 9 bases from J, with 19 bases in between. This CDR3 spans 15 amino acids.

The rearrangement links TRBV28 to TRBJ1-3; tentatively, D is TRBD1 (5 bases). Trimming removed 3 bases at V and 2 bases at J, with 5 bases between. The CDR3 is 13 amino acids. Germline V gives CDR1 MDHEN, CDR2 SYDVKM. CDR3 DNA sequence: TGTGCCAGCAGTTTGACAGCTGGAAACACCATATATTTT. It encodes CASSLTAGNTIYF.

The chain recombines TRBV11-2 with TRBJ2-7; 7 bases are shared with TRBD1. Per the germline V gene, CDR1 is SGHAT and CDR2 is FQNNGV. Trimming cost V 4 bases and J 3 bases; bases outside gene matches: 18. CDR3 length equals 18 residues. In nucleotides, the CDR3 is TGTGCCAGCAGCTGGGCGTACAGGGGCACCCCTTCCCGCTACGAGCAGTACTTC. It yields the protein CASSWAYRGTPSRYEQYF.

This rearrangement joins TRBV5-1 to TRBJ1-2; the match to TRBD1 covers 8 bases. Germline loops: CDR1 SGHRS, CDR2 YFSETQ. Trimming at V came to 2 bases and at J to 6 bases, leaving 9 bases not matched to a gene. CDR3 size: 15 residues. CDR3 DNA: TGCGCCAGCAGCTTCGGGAACACAGGGGGGGATGGCTACACCTTC. Amino acids: CASSFGNTGGDGYTF.

This clone was seen only a few times. This sequence joins TRBV20-1 and TRBJ1-2; no firm D call. V lost 6 bases to trimming and J lost 8 bases, with 10 bases between them. The CDR3 loop spans 10 amino acids. Germline lookup yields CDR1 DFQATT and CDR2 SNEGSKA (reference sequence). CDR3 protein: CSAGEEGYTF. As DNA, the CDR3 is TGCAGTGCCGGAGAAGAAGGCTACACCTTC.

This chain uses TRBV5-1 with TRBJ2-7; 7 bases map to TRBD2. Germline V CDR1 and CDR2: SGHRS, YFSETQ. This CDR3 is 14 amino acids long. V was pared by 4 bases and J by 2 bases, with 6 bases of the junction left unmatched. CDR3 in amino acids: CASSTSGLAYEQYF. The DNA for the CDR3 is TGCGCCAGCAGCACCTCAGGACTAGCCTACGAGCAGTACTTC. Filled out from reference TRBV5-1 and TRBJ2-7, the complete variable domain reads KAGVTQTPRYLIKTRGQQVTLSCSPISGHRSVSWYQQTPGQGLQFLFEYFSETQRNKGNFPGRFSGRQFSNSRSEMNVSTLELGDSALYLCASSTSGLAYEQYFGPGTRLTVT.

There are a few counts of this clone. This sequence joins TRBV5-4 and TRBJ2-7; 7 bases map to TRBD2. The germline CDR1 and CDR2 sequences are SGHNT and YYREEE (reference sequence). The CDR3 spans 14 residues. The junction had 5 bases not matched to a gene; V was cut back by 4 bases and J by 1 base. The CDR3 DNA reads TGTGCCAGCAGCACCGGGACTACTTCCTACGAGCAGTACTTC. Translation: CASSTGTTSYEQYF.

This clone was recorded a few times. The V and J genes are TRBV5-4 and TRBJ1-2; 7 nucleotides line up with TRBD1. The V segment lost 3 bases and the J segment 4 bases; nucleotides outside the gene matches: 9. The CDR3 length is 15 residues. Per germline, CDR1 SGHNT and CDR2 YYREEE (reference sequence). For the CDR3, the DNA is TGTGCCAGCAGCTCAAATTCCGGGACAGTCTATGGCTACACCTTC. Protein product: CASSSNSGTVYGYTF. The entire variable domain, with the rest obtained from reference TRBV5-4 and TRBJ1-2, is as follows: ETGVTQSPTHLIKTRGQQVTLRCSSQSGHNTVSWYQQALGQGPQFIFQYYREEENGRGNFPPRFSGLQFPNYSSELNVNALELDDSALYLCASSSNSGTVYGYTFGSGTRLTVV.

The chain uses TRBV3-1 (or the pseudogene TRBV3-2) and TRBJ1-3, with D uncertain. The germline gives CDR1 LGHDT, CDR2 YNNKEL (reference sequence). The CDR3 extends over 14 amino acids. The V gene lost 1 base and the J gene lost 4 bases, with 8 bases spanning the gap. CDR3 in amino acids: CASSQAPHGNTIYF. CDR3 bases: TGTGCCAGCAGCCAAGCCCCACACGGAAACACCATATATTTT.

In this sample, this clone turned up a few times. The chain links TRBV3-1 (or the pseudogene TRBV3-2) to TRBJ1-6; D is uncertain. Trimming shortened V by 2 bases and J by 10 bases, and 18 bases separated the two germline ends. The germline CDR1 and CDR2 sequences are LGHDT and YNNKEL (reference sequence). CDR3 length equals 16 residues. The CDR3 coding sequence is TGTGCCAGCAGCCAACAGACGACCTCCGGAGGGTCACCCCTCCACTTT. Amino acid sequence: CASSQQTTSGGSPLHF.

The chain is built from TRBV6-5 and TRBJ2-2; TRBD2 matches at 7 bases. CDR3 length equals 13 residues. From germline, CDR1 is MNHEY and CDR2 SVGAGI. V shed 6 bases, J shed 7 bases, and the junction held 5 bases outside the gene matches. CDR3 residues: CASRRGGIGELFF. CDR3 DNA: TGTGCCAGCAGACGGGGAGGGATCGGGGAGCTGTTTTTT.

The genes are TRBV10-1 and TRBJ1-3; D gene ambiguous. V was shortened by 3 bases and J by 0 bases, with 6 bases between the two germline ends. CDR1 WNHNN and CDR2 SYGVQD come from the germline V gene (reference sequence). This CDR3 comprises 14 residues. The CDR3, as DNA: TGCGCCAGCAGTGAACAGCCCTCTGGAAACACCATATATTTT. It translates to CASSEQPSGNTIYF.

With regard to this clone: This specimen includes other DNA sequences encoding the same CDR3. This chain links TRBV9 with TRBJ1-1, with D unresolved. Trimming pared 1 base from V and 0 bases from J, leaving 4 bases between. Per germline, CDR1 SGDLS and CDR2 YYNGEE. This CDR3 is built from 13 residues. As DNA, the CDR3 is TGTGCCAGCAGCGTATCCTTGAACACTGAAGCTTTCTTT. Translated, it gives CASSVSLNTEAFF. The variable domain in full, completed from reference TRBV9 and TRBJ1-1, reads DSGVTQTPKHLITATGQRVTLRCSPRSGDLSVYWYQQSLDQGLQFLIQYYNGEERAKGNILERFSAQQFPDLHSELNLSSLELGDSALYFCASSVSLNTEAFFGQGTRLTVV.

This chain connects TRBV7-3 to TRBJ2-3; TRBD2 agrees at 8 bases. V lost 5 bases, J lost 4 bases, and 8 bases stayed unmatched. CDR3 length: 15 amino acids. Per the germline V gene, CDR1 is SGHTA and CDR2 is FQGTGA. CDR3 sequence (DNA): TGTGCCAGCAGCCCAACAGCGGGAGTTCCAGATACGCAGTATTTT. Protein product: CASSPTAGVPDTQYF.

The rearrangement uses TRBV18 and TRBJ2-3, with D possibly matching TRBD1 (6 bases). The CDR3 extends over 15 amino acids. V lost 3 bases to trimming and J lost 2 bases, with 12 bases between them. Germline V lookup: CDR1 KGHSH, CDR2 LQKENI. The CDR3 coding sequence is TGTGCCAGCTCACCGGGACAACACACCACAGATACGCAGTATTTT. It is translated as CASSPGQHTTDTQYF.

This rearrangement joins TRBV7-3 to TRBJ2-1, with a tentative D call TRBD1 (5 bases). Trimming stripped 1 base from V and 5 bases from J, with 9 bases between. CDR1 SGHTA and CDR2 FQGTGA come from the germline V gene. This CDR3 contains 14 residues. CDR3 loop: CASSLMSGNNEQFF. For the CDR3, the DNA is TGTGCCAGCAGCTTAATGTCAGGGAACAATGAGCAGTTCTTC.

This clone was recorded a few times. The chain couples TRBV6-5 to TRBJ1-1; 8 nucleotides line up with TRBD1. The V and J ends lost 5 bases and 5 bases, in that order; junction bases with no gene match: 7. There are 14 residues in the CDR3. CDR1 is MNHEY and CDR2 is SVGAGI in the germline V gene. The CDR3 spells CASSPSGGGTEAFF. CDR3 in DNA: TGTGCCAGCAGTCCCTCAGGGGGCGGGACTGAAGCTTTCTTT.

The chain is built from TRBV18 and TRBJ2-5; no definite D call. Trimming removed 1 base at V and 5 bases at J, with 8 bases between. The CDR3 has 13 amino acids. From germline, CDR1 is KGHSH and CDR2 LQKENI. The CDR3 nucleotides read TGTGCCAGCTCACCACTCAGAGGTGAGACCCAGTACTTC. Residues: CASSPLRGETQYF.

The V gene is TRBV19, the J gene TRBJ2-1; the match to TRBD2 covers 8 bases. Germline V lookup: CDR1 LNHDA, CDR2 SQIVND (reference sequence). V lost 3 bases to trimming and J lost 4 bases; unmatched junction nucleotides: 8. CDR3 length: 16 residues. The chain's CDR3 is CASSIGGGRSYNEQFF. The CDR3 DNA reads as TGTGCCAGTAGTATTGGGGGCGGGAGGTCATACAATGAGCAGTTCTTC.

The chain couples TRBV5-6 to TRBJ1-2; TRBD1 matches at 9 bases. V lost 0 bases and J lost 5; bases outside the gene matches: 8. The CDR3 runs to 16 residues. Germline CDR1 SGHDT, CDR2 YYEEEE. CDR3 coding DNA: TGTGCCAGCAGCTTGGTCCGGGACAGGGAATTTTATGGCTACACCTTC. Translation gives CASSLVRDREFYGYTF.

In its sample, this clone was seen a few times. J is TRBJ1-1 and V is TRBV27, with D perhaps TRBD1 (5 bases). The CDR3 length is 14 residues. Germline V gives CDR1 MNHEY, CDR2 SMNVEV (reference sequence). Trimming removed 6 bases from V and 1 base from J, with 12 bases in between. The CDR3 here is CASRFRAQNTEAFF. CDR3 DNA sequence: TGTGCCAGCAGATTCAGGGCCCAGAACACTGAAGCTTTCTTT.

CDR3 sequence: CASSFYQGAGVLNTEAFF. For the CDR3, the DNA is TGTGCCAGCAGCTTCTACCAGGGGGCTGGGGTACTGAACACTGAAGCTTTCTTT. The chain combines TRBV5-6 with TRBJ1-1; 8 bases line up with TRBD1. CDR1 and CDR2 (germline): SGHDT, YYEEEE. The trim removed 2 bases at V and 0 bases at J, leaving 12 bases unmatched. The CDR3 is made up of 18 amino acids.

This chain joins TRBV7-2 and TRBJ2-7, with D unresolved. With 1 base removed from V and 2 bases from J, the gap between germline ends came to 12 bases. This CDR3 is 15 amino acids long. Per germline, CDR1 SGHTA and CDR2 FQGNSA. The CDR3 DNA follows: TGTGCCAGCAGCTTAGAGAGGATTAATACCTACGAGCAGTACTTC. Amino acid sequence: CASSLERINTYEQYF.

The rearrangement links TRBV6-5 to TRBJ2-5, with D perhaps TRBD2 (5 bases). Trimming shortened V by 7 bases and J by 5 bases, and 14 bases separated the two germline ends. The CDR3 runs to 13 residues. Germline V gives CDR1 MNHEY, CDR2 SVGAGI. The CDR3 spells CASTSPGTETQYF. DNA of the CDR3: TGTGCCAGCACCTCCCCGGGAACGGAGACCCAGTACTTC.

V and J are TRBV5-1 and TRBJ1-2; D remains ambiguous. The CDR3 is 16 residues long. V lost 2 bases and J lost 1, with 15 bases in between. Germline V gene data show CDR1 as SGHRS and CDR2 as YFSETQ. Here the CDR3 DNA reads TGCGCCAGCAGCTTCCTGAGGAGTCAAGATAACTATGGCTACACCTTC. Its translation is CASSFLRSQDNYGYTF. The full variable domain, completed using reference TRBV5-1 and TRBJ1-2, is KAGVTQTPRYLIKTRGQQVTLSCSPISGHRSVSWYQQTPGQGLQFLFEYFSETQRNKGNFPGRFSGRQFSNSRSEMNVSTLELGDSALYLCASSFLRSQDNYGYTFGSGTRLTVV.

The chain links TRBV28 to TRBJ1-4; the D is unclear. The CDR3 sequence is 15 residues long. The germline gives CDR1 MDHEN, CDR2 SYDVKM. Trimming removed 7 bases from V and 8 bases from J, with 20 bases in between. The CDR3: CASTQGWVLGEKLFF. CDR3 DNA sequence: TGTGCCAGCACCCAAGGCTGGGTATTGGGCGAAAAACTGTTTTTT.

This rearrangement joins TRBV2 to TRBJ2-1, with 7 nucleotides matching TRBD2. J was trimmed by 5 bases and V by 7 bases; bases with no gene match: 8. CDR1 and CDR2 from the germline V gene are SNHLY and FYNNEI. The CDR3 spans 14 residues. CDR3 amino acids: CASIALAANNEQFF. The DNA for the CDR3 is TGTGCCAGCATTGCGCTAGCGGCTAACAATGAGCAGTTCTTC. Together with reference TRBV2 and TRBJ2-1, the CDR3 gives the full variable domain: EPEVTQTPSHQVTQMGQEVILRCVPISNHLYFYWYRQILGQKVEFLVSFYNNEISEKSEIFDDQFSVERPDGSNFTLKIRSTKLEDSAMYFCASIALAANNEQFFGPGTRLTVL.